The sequence of this T cell receptor (beta chain) was determined in a study of tumor-infiltrating lymphocytes in primary liver carcinoma. Co-extraction of both nucleic acids (RNA and DNA) used roughly 20-33 mg of unsorted bulk tissue. Comments on this clonotype: Possible read error: a much larger clone is one base away.

Germline V gene lookup returns CDR1 GTSNPN and CDR2 SVGIG (reference sequence). The V and J ends lost 0 bases and 10 bases respectively, with 10 bases between them. The CDR3 has 13 residues. cDNA specific to TCR beta was made from around 470 ng of total RNA, with a constant-region primer employed for priming. It was through three nested multiplex PCR rounds of slightly modified ARM-PCR that TCR beta libraries arose. TRBV1-TRBV30 forward primers paired with a C-beta reverse primer drove the first two PCR rounds, about 9 cycles each. TCRdb analysed the multiplex PCR reads with MiXCR anew, one entry per CDR3 protein. The sample records around 120,000 distinct CDR3 sequences, around 65% being singletons.

This clonotype was sampled from a woman in her fifties or sixties with primary liver carcinoma and hepatitis B virus infection. The V gene is TRBV30, the J gene TRBJ1-6, with D uncertain. The material sequenced was tumor-adjacent normal liver tissue. DNA for the CDR3: TGTGCCTGGAGTGTACCATTCGGATCACCCCTCCACTTT. Protein sequence: CAWSVPFGSPLHF.